The next 4 T cell receptor beta chains were all read from a single sample in a study of blood T cells in healthy people across ages (dated by TCRdb to 2014 to 2015). Libraries were constructed by 5' RACE. These reads were obtained on an Illumina HiSeq 2500. A second PCR of roughly 7 to 12 cycles was performed with a sample-barcoded 5' primer and a J-beta primer mix. TCRdb ran its own pipeline on the public reads, namely fastp trimming at Q25 and MiXCR clone calling, and kept in-frame beta chains. Duplicate CDR3 protein sequences are folded into a single record with the most common DNA and genes. Within this sample are roughly 1,700,000 distinct CDR3 sequences, with approximately 28% of them counted one time only. The ten biggest clones cover more than 6% of the sample. The sequenced sample consisted of blood. The receptors come from a woman aged 25 to 45 in good health.

This clonotype turned up a few times. This chain links TRBV5-1 with TRBJ1-5; D is undetermined. The CDR3 covers 15 residues. V lost 8 bases to trimming and J lost 6 bases, with 21 bases between them. Germline CDR1 and CDR2: SGHRS and YFSETQ. CDR3 amino acids: CASRLSVAETQPQHF. The CDR3 nucleotides read TGCGCCAGTAGATTGAGCGTAGCGGAGACTCAGCCCCAGCATTTT.

This clonotype was picked up a small number of times. The rearrangement joins TRBV5-1 to TRBJ1-4; D is unclear. CDR3 length: 14 residues. The V gene lost 4 bases and the J gene lost 0 bases, with 7 bases spanning the gap. The germline CDR1 and CDR2 sequences are SGHRS and YFSETQ. The CDR3 here is CASSEPATNEKLFF. CDR3 coding DNA: TGCGCCAGCAGCGAACCTGCAACTAATGAAAAACTGTTTTTT.

This clonotype occurred many times. V gene TRBV6-1 combines with J gene TRBJ2-1; D uncertain. Germline CDR1 is MNHNS and CDR2 is SASEGT. This CDR3 spans 16 amino acids. V lost 2 bases to trimming and J lost 6 bases, with 17 bases between them. Written as DNA, the CDR3 is TGTGCCAGCAGTGAAACCCTGCAGCCGCAGGTCAATGAGCAGTTCTTC. It translates to CASSETLQPQVNEQFF.

This clonotype was recorded a few times. CDR3 bases: TGCGCCAGCAGCCAAGAAGGGGGGTATCAGCCCCAGCATTTT. It specifies CASSQEGGYQPQHF. The gene calls are TRBV4-1 and TRBJ1-5; D is possibly TRBD1 (6 bases). Germline V gene sequence: CDR1 MGHRA, CDR2 YSYEKL. Trimming left V 0 bases short and J 5 bases short, with 8 bases between. The CDR3 length is 14 residues.